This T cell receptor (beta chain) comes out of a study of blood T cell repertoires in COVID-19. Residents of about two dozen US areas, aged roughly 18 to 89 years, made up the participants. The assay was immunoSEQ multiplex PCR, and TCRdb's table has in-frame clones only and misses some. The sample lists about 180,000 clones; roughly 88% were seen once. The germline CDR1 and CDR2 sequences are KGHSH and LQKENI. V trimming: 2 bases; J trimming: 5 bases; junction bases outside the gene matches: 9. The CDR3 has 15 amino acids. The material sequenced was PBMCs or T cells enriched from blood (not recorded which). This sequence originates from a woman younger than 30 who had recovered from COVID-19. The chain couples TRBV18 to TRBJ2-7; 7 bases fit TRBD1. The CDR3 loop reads CASSPGITGANEQYF. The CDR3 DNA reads TGTGCCAGCTCACCAGGGATAACAGGGGCCAACGAGCAGTACTTC.